This TCR beta chain was found in a study of cytomegalovirus exposure and HLA in healthy donors. Study outcomes and limitations: Association with HLA alleles at 0.05 false discovery rate was found for 16,951 TCR beta sequences in a later analysis.

In the case of this clone: Its antigen is not known.

PCR used 60 Vbeta primers and 13 Jbeta primers. The method was immunoSEQ multiplex PCR; TCRdb's version includes in-frame clones alone and lacks a portion of them. The data hold some 170,000 clones, with just under 80% observed a single time. This CDR3 spans 15 amino acids. The V end lost 0 bases, the J end lost 4 bases, and 12 bases lay between the germline ends. Germline V gene data show CDR1 as LGHNA and CDR2 as YNFKEQ. The rearrangement joins TRBV4-2 to TRBJ1-2, with a weak D call TRBD1 (6 bases). Sequencing was performed on PBMCs. The receptor was isolated from a female donor in good health and CMV-seronegative. The CDR3: CASSQDPDRIYGYTF. DNA of the CDR3: TGTGCCAGCAGCCAAGACCCTGACAGGATCTATGGCTACACCTTC.